The rows below give T cell receptor beta chains drawn from one sample of a study of regulatory T cells in long-lasting Graves disease. TCRdb recomputed calls from the multiplex PCR reads with MiXCR, one row per CDR3 protein. Of roughly 430,000 distinct CDR3 sequences listed, 16% were seen once; the top ten hold about 10%. This same sample was also taken into another study, of T cells in Graves' hyperthyroidism and ophthalmopathy.

The material sequenced was peripheral blood mononuclear cells (PBMCs), taken at new diagnosis, from a patient treated with antithyroid drugs. These receptors came from a woman under 40 with Graves disease. The CDR3 runs from the conserved cysteine through the conserved F or W. A D gene is named only where the DNA matches it firmly. Not every row has a clone size; where given, it reads once, few, many or a size class.

TRBJ2-2,NA,TRBV10-1,NA,CASGRTPGEQYFGPGTGELFF,NA
TRBJ1-3,TRBD1,TRBV9,many,CASSRTGDSGNTIYF,TGTGCCAGCAGCCGGACAGGCGACTCTGGAAACACCATATATTTT
TRBJ2-1,NA,TRBV7-9,once,CASSRRQVSSYNEQFF,TGTGCCAGCAGCCGGAGGCAGGTTAGCTCCTACAATGAGCAGTTCTTC
TRBJ2-1,TRBD2,TRBV11-3,NA,CASSQVASGRDEQFF,TGTGCCAGCAGCCAAGTGGCTAGCGGGAGGGATGAGCAGTTCTTC
TRBJ2-3,NA,TRBV5-1,many,CASSLVQFTDTQYF,TGCGCCAGCAGCTTGGTACAGTTCACAGATACGCAGTATTTT
TRBJ2-4,TRBD1,TRBV28,NA,CASSPTGQGDVGSKNIQYF,TGTGCCAGCAGTCCCACGGGACAGGGCGATGTTGGGTCCAAAAACATTCAGTACTTC
TRBJ1-6,NA,TRBV7-8,many,CASSWGARGLHSYNSPLHF,TGTGCCAGCAGCTGGGGGGCACGGGGACTGCACTCCTATAATTCACCCCTCCACTTT
TRBJ1-1,NA,TRBV27,many,CASIRDGRIDTEAFF,TGTGCCAGCATTAGGGACGGACGGATAGACACTGAAGCTTTCTTT
TRBJ2-2,NA,TRBV5-1,few,CASSFAGTGELFF,TGCGCCAGCAGCTTCGCAGGGACCGGGGAGCTGTTTTTT
TRBJ2-2,TRBD1,TRBV10-3,few,CAIRRGTNTGELFF,TGTGCCATCCGCAGGGGGACGAACACCGGGGAGCTGTTTTTT
TRBJ2-2,NA,TRBV3-1,NA,CASSQDLGLQNTGELFF,TGTGCCAGCAGCCAAGATCTGGGACTCCAAAACACCGGGGAGCTGTTTTTT
TRBJ1-5,TRBD1,TRBV18,many,CASSPPVTGGYQPQHF,TGTGCCAGCTCACCACCTGTGACAGGGGGCTATCAGCCCCAGCATTTT
TRBJ1-5,TRBD1,TRBV20-1,few,CSARDPGQGQGQPQHF,TGCAGTGCTAGAGATCCAGGACAGGGCCAAGGTCAGCCCCAGCATTTT
TRBJ2-1,NA,TRBV11-2,few,CASSQSGRQFKGQFF,TGTGCCAGCAGCCAGTCGGGGCGGCAGTTTAAGGGGCAGTTCTTC
TRBJ2-7,TRBD1,TRBV5-1,NA,CASSLEKGTGYEQYF,TGCGCCAGCAGCTTGGAAAAGGGGACAGGGTACGAGCAGTACTTC
TRBJ2-7,TRBD1,TRBV27,NA,CASSFRRTGNEQYF,TGTGCCAGCAGTTTTCGGAGGACAGGGAACGAGCAGTACTTC
TRBJ1-5,NA,TRBV2,many,CASTRGEGFSQPQHF,TGTGCCAGCACACGGGGGGAAGGCTTTAGTCAGCCCCAGCATTTT